This T cell receptor (beta chain) was profiled in a study of CD8 T cells in ankylosing spondylitis. This clonotype has at least ten counts. The antigen is unknown. Quantitative 5'-RACE was performed with molecular barcodes, and it yielded the TCR beta libraries. TCRdb processed the 5' RACE reads anew with MiXCR; each CDR3 protein has one entry. The table shows about 39,000 distinct CDR3 sequences, with 3% occurring only once. Overall study findings and caveats: Matched ankylosing spondylitis synovial fluid reportedly contained a significantly enriched population of disease-linked clones. A motif in TCR beta, a set of eight highly homologous variants, appeared characteristic of ankylosing spondylitis blood. In peripheral blood, disease-linked CD8+ clones occurred at relatively low frequencies.

Germline CDR1 and CDR2: SGDLS and YYNGEE. The CDR3 is 14 residues long. The V end was cut by 3 bases, the J end by 0 bases, with 6 bases between. The source of this sequence is a male donor with ankylosing spondylitis or in good health (not recorded which). The specimen sequenced was blood, either unsorted or a sorted T cell fraction (not recorded which). The chain employs TRBV9 and TRBJ2-2; D is perhaps TRBD1 (5 bases). CDR3 DNA sequence: TGTGCCAGCAGCGGACAGACGAACACCGGGGAGCTGTTTTTT. It translates to CASSGQTNTGELFF.